One sample yielded the 21 T cell receptor beta chains listed below, sequenced in a study of blood T cell repertoires in COVID-19. Only in-frame clones appear in the TCRdb table, and some are missing; sequencing was by immunoSEQ multiplex PCR. The table lists about 300,000 clones, approximately 90% of them singletons. The specimen sequenced was PBMCs or T cells enriched from blood (not recorded which). All receptors come from a woman between 18 and 30 years old who had recovered from COVID-19.

The chain combines TRBV9 with TRBJ2-3, with a weak D call TRBD2 (6 bases). Germline CDR1 SGDLS, CDR2 YYNGEE. Trimming took off 0 bases at V and 3 bases at J, with 11 bases between the two ends. The CDR3 runs 15 residues. CDR3 residues: CASSVAGSGTDTQYF. The CDR3 DNA reads TGTGCCAGCAGCGTAGCCGGGAGTGGTACAGATACGCAGTATTTT.

The chain joins TRBV5-4 to TRBJ1-6; D not resolved. The V gene's germline CDR1 is SGHNT and CDR2 YYREEE (reference sequence). The CDR3 is 14 residues long. The germline V and J ends were trimmed by 4 bases and 8 bases, with 13 bases remaining between them. The CDR3 coding sequence is TGTGCCAGCAGCGCCTGGGCTTCCGATTCACCCCTCCACTTT. Residues: CASSAWASDSPLHF.

This rearrangement joins TRBV5-8 to TRBJ1-1; unclear D gene. Germline loops: CDR1 SGHTS, CDR2 YDEGEE. V lost 0 bases and J 9 bases, leaving 6 bases between the germline ends. This CDR3 contains 11 residues. CDR3 in DNA: TGTGCCAGCAGCTTGGAACAGCAAGCTTTCTTT. This translates into CASSLEQQAFF.

The chain carries TRBV7-8 and TRBJ2-7, with a tentative D call TRBD2 (7 bases). This CDR3 region has 18 residues. Trimming left V 4 bases short and J 1 base short, with 23 bases between. Germline loops: CDR1 SGHVS, CDR2 FQNEAQ. The CDR3 DNA reads TGTGCCAGCAGCTGGGGGGGCCTAGCCTCTGAAAGGTCCTACGAGCAGTACTTC. This translates into CASSWGGLASERSYEQYF.

This chain links TRBV24-1 with TRBJ1-2; 7 bases align to TRBD1. This CDR3 is 14 amino acids long. The V gene's germline CDR1 is KGHDR and CDR2 SFDVKD. The trim removed 4 bases at V and 3 bases at J, leaving 4 bases unmatched. The CDR3 coding sequence is TGTGCCACCAGTGACCTAGGACAGGACTATGGCTACACCTTC. Translating gives CATSDLGQDYGYTF.

The chain employs TRBV6-5 and TRBJ1-2, with unresolved D. Germline loops: CDR1 MNHEY, CDR2 SVGAGI. Trimming pared 7 bases from V and 4 bases from J, leaving 13 bases between. The CDR3 is 13 amino acids. The CDR3: CASMGQQFYGYTF. The DNA for the CDR3 is TGTGCCAGCATGGGTCAACAGTTCTATGGCTACACCTTC.

This clone came up a few times. V and J are TRBV7-9 and TRBJ2-3, with 15 positions matching TRBD2. V shed 5 bases, J shed 2 bases, and the junction held 8 bases outside the gene matches. The germline gives CDR1 SEHNR, CDR2 FQNEAQ (reference sequence). The CDR3 runs to 18 residues. CDR3 loop: CASSLGTSGRPITDTQYF. CDR3 in DNA: TGTGCCAGCAGCCTCGGGACTAGCGGGAGGCCGATCACAGATACGCAGTATTTT.

The chain has TRBV5-1 and TRBJ2-1; 8 nucleotides match TRBD2. The junction had 5 bases not matched to a gene; V was cut back by 0 bases and J by 6 bases. The V gene's germline CDR1 is SGHRS and CDR2 YFSETQ. The CDR3 covers 15 residues. CDR3 sequence: CASSLVGLGSNEQFF. The CDR3 bases are TGCGCCAGCAGCTTGGTGGGACTAGGATCCAATGAGCAGTTCTTC.

This clone was detected only once. V gene TRBV28 combines with J gene TRBJ2-3, with 9 bases fitting TRBD2. Germline V CDR1 and CDR2: MDHEN, SYDVKM. CDR3 length equals 14 residues. Trimming at V came to 5 bases and at J to 4 bases, leaving 4 bases not matched to a gene. Here the CDR3 DNA reads TGTGCCAGCAGTCTAGCGGGAAGGTCAGATACGCAGTATTTT. Its translation: CASSLAGRSDTQYF.

The chain is built from TRBV5-1 and TRBJ2-1; 13 bases fit TRBD2. The CDR3 is 13 residues long. Germline V CDR1 and CDR2: SGHRS, YFSETQ. V shed 7 bases and J 6 bases; nucleotides not matched to a gene: 1. CDR3 amino acids: CASGTSGINEQFF. The DNA of the CDR3 is TGCGCCAGCGGGACTAGCGGGATCAATGAGCAGTTCTTC.

The sample holds a few counts of this clone. V is TRBV10-1 and J is TRBJ2-7; D gene ambiguous. CDR3 length: 16 amino acids. The V end lost 2 bases, the J end lost 6 bases, and 20 bases lay between the germline ends. Germline V gene data show CDR1 as WNHNN and CDR2 as SYGVQD (reference sequence). Here the CDR3 reads CASSEGNRLGVTEQYF. The DNA for the CDR3 is TGCGCCAGCAGTGAGGGTAACCGACTCGGAGTCACCGAGCAGTACTTC.

V is TRBV10-3 and J is TRBJ1-1, with D possibly being TRBD1 (5 bases). CDR3 size: 15 residues. Between the trimmed V and J ends, which lost 6 bases and 6 bases, there was a span of 20 bases. The germline CDR1 and CDR2 sequences are ENHRY and SYGVKD. CDR3 sequence: CAIRGSGAGDAEAFF. In DNA form, the CDR3 reads TGTGCCATCAGGGGTTCTGGGGCGGGGGACGCTGAAGCTTTCTTT.

The chain uses TRBV7-9 and TRBJ1-2, with 7 bases aligning to TRBD1. The CDR3 has 17 amino acids. Germline V CDR1 and CDR2: SEHNR, FQNEAQ (reference sequence). Trimming cost V 4 bases and J 5 bases; bases outside gene matches: 16. The CDR3 DNA is TGTGCCAGCAGCTCTACCCCGGGACAGCCGGAATATTATGGCTACACCTTC. Amino acids: CASSSTPGQPEYYGYTF.

The CDR3, as DNA: TGTGCCAGCAGTCCCCGGGACTGGTCGACTGAAGCTTTCTTT. This translates into CASSPRDWSTEAFF. The V call is TRBV25-1, the J call TRBJ1-1, with D maybe TRBD1 (5 bases). Germline lookup yields CDR1 MGHDK and CDR2 SYGVNS. CDR3 length: 14 amino acids. The V end lost 5 bases, the J end lost 5 bases, and 15 bases lay between the germline ends.

The rearrangement links TRBV11-2 to TRBJ1-2; TRBD1 agrees at 10 bases. The CDR3 extends over 13 amino acids. V was pared by 5 bases and J by 7 bases, with 4 bases of the junction left unmatched. Germline values: CDR1 SGHAT, CDR2 FQNNGV. The CDR3 bases are TGTGCCAGCAGCCCGGGGACAGGGGTTGGCTACACCTTC. This encodes CASSPGTGVGYTF.

The gene calls are TRBV7-9 and TRBJ2-2, with TRBD2 identical over 13 bases. There are 16 residues in the CDR3. Per germline, CDR1 SEHNR and CDR2 FQNEAQ (reference sequence). With V trimmed by 1 base and J by 8 bases, 4 bases remained unmatched. CDR3 sequence (DNA): TGTGCCAGCAGCTTAGGACTAGCGGGAGGAGTAGGGGAGCTGTTTTTT. Protein: CASSLGLAGGVGELFF.

This chain uses TRBV19 with TRBJ1-6; 8 bases are a match to TRBD1. CDR3 length: 15 amino acids. V was pared by 2 bases and J by 7 bases, with 4 bases of the junction left unmatched. Germline V gene data show CDR1 as LNHDA and CDR2 as SQIVND (reference sequence). In nucleotides, the CDR3 is TGTGCCAGTAGTATACAGGGGGCCGAGAATTCACCCCTCCACTTT. This encodes CASSIQGAENSPLHF.

The chain links TRBV7-9 to TRBJ1-2, with unresolved D. Germline-derived CDR1 and CDR2 are SEHNR and FQNEAQ (reference sequence). This CDR3 has 13 amino acids. Trimming shortened V by 5 bases and J by 4 bases, and 11 bases separated the two germline ends. CDR3 bases: TGTGCCAGCAGCCCGGAACAGTCCTATGGCTACACCTTC. Its protein product is CASSPEQSYGYTF.

This clone showed up just a few times. The chain combines TRBV9 with TRBJ1-5; D is undetermined. Germline V gene lookup returns CDR1 SGDLS and CDR2 YYNGEE. Trimming pared 2 bases from V and 6 bases from J, leaving 9 bases between. The CDR3 has 13 amino acids. CDR3 residues: CASSVDESQPQHF. The DNA of the CDR3 is TGTGCCAGCAGCGTCGATGAGAGTCAGCCCCAGCATTTT.

CDR3 residues: CASSVGTRVSRQFF. DNA of the CDR3: TGTGCCAGCAGCGTAGGTACCAGGGTGTCAAGGCAGTTCTTC. J is TRBJ2-1 and V is TRBV9, with D possibly matching TRBD1 (5 bases). The CDR3 spans 14 residues. The V and J ends lost 0 bases and 12 bases respectively, with 16 bases between them. Germline-derived CDR1 and CDR2 are SGDLS and YYNGEE.

This sequence joins TRBV28 and TRBJ1-1, with 9 bases matching TRBD1. J gave up 0 bases and V 2 bases, and 4 bases lay outside the gene matches. Per germline, CDR1 MDHEN and CDR2 SYDVKM. The length of the CDR3 is 16 residues. In DNA form, the CDR3 reads TGTGCCAGCAGTTTAGGGACAGGGAGGTTGAACACTGAAGCTTTCTTT. This translates into CASSLGTGRLNTEAFF.